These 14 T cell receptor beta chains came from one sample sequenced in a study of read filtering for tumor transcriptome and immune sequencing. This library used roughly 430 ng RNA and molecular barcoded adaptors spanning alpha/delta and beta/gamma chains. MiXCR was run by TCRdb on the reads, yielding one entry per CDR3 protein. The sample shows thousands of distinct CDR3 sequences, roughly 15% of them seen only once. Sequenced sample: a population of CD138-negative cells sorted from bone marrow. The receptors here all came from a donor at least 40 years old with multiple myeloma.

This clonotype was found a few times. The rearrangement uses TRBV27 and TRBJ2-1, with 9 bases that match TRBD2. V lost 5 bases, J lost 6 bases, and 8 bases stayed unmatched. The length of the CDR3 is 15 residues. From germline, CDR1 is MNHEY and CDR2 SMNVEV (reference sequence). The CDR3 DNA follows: TGTGCCAGCAGTCCCGGGACTAGCAACTGCAATGAGCAGTTCTTC. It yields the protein CASSPGTSNCNEQFF.

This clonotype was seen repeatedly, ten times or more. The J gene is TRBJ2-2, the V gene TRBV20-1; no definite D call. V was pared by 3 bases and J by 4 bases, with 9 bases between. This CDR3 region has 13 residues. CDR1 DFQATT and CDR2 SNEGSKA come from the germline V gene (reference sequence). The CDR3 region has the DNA TGCAGTGCTAGTCCCACGGCCACCGGGGAGCTGTTTTTT. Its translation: CSASPTATGELFF.

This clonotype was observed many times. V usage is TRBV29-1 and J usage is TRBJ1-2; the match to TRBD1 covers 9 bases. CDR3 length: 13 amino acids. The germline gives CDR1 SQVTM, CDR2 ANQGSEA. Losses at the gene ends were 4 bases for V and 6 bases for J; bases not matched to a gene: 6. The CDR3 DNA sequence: TGCAGCGTTGTGGGACAGGGATCCCATGGCTACACCTTC. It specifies CSVVGQGSHGYTF.

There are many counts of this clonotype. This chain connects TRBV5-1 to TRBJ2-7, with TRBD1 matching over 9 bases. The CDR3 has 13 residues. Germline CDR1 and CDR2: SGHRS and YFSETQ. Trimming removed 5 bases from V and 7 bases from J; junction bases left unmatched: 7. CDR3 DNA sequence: TGCGCCAGCAGAGTAACAGGGGGCGGGGAGCAGTACTTC. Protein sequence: CASRVTGGGEQYF.

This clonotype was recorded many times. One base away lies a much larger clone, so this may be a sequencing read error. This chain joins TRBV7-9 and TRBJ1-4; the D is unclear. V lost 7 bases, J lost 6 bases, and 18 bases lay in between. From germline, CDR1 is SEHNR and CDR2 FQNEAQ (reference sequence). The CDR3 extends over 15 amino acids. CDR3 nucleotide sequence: TGTGCCAGCACCCCTCCCAGTCTGGCGGATGAAAAACTGTTTTTT. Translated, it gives CASTPPSLADEKLFF.

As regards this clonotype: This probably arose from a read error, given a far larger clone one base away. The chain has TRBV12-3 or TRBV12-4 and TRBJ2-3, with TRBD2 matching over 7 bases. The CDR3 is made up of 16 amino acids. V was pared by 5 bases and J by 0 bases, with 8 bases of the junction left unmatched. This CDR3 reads CASSVNGGKSTDTQYF. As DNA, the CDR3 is TGTGCCAGCAGTGTTAACGGGGGGAAAAGCACAGATACGCAGTATTTT.

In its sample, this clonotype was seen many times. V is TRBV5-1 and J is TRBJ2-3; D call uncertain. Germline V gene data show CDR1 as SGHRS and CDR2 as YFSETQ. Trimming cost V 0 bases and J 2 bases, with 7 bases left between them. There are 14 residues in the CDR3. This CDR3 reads CASSLVQVTDTQYF. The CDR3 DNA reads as TGCGCCAGCAGCTTGGTGCAGGTCACAGATACGCAGTATTTT.

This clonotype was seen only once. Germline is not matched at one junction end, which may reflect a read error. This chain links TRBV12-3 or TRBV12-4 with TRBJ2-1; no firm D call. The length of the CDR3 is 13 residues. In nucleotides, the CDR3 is TGTGCCAGCAAACCGATAGGGCCTGATGAGCGGTTCTTC. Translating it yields CASKPIGPDERFF.

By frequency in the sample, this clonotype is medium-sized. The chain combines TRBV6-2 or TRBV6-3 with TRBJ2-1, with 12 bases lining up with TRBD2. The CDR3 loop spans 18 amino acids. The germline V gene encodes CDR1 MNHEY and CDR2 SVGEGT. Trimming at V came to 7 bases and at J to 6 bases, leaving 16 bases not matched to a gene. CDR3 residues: CASTTTPLAGGPINEQFF. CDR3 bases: TGTGCCAGCACCACTACCCCCCTAGCGGGGGGGCCTATCAATGAGCAGTTCTTC.

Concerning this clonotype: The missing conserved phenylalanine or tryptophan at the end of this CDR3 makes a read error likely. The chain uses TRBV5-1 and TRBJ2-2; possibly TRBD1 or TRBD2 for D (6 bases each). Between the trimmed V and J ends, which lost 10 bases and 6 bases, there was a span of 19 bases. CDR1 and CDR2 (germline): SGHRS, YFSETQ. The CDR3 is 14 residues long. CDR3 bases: TGCGCCTGCAACGGGGGCGTGAGCGCCGGGGAGCTGTTTCTT. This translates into CACNGGVSAGELFL.

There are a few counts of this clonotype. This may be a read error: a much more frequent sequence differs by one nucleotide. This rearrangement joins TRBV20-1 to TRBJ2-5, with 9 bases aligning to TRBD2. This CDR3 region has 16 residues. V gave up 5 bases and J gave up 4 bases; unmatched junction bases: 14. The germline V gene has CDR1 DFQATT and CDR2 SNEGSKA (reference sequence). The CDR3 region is CSASGTGGGAGETQYF. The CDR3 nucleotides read TGCAGTGCTTCCGGGACTGGCGGGGGGGCAGGAGAGACCCAGTACTTC.

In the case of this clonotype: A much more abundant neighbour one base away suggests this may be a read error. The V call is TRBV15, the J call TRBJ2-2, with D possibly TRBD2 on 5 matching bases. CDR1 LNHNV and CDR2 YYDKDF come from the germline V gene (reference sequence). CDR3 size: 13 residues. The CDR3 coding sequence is TGTGCCACCAGCAGGGAGGAGGCCGGGGAGCCGTTTTTT. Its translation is CATSREEAGEPFF.

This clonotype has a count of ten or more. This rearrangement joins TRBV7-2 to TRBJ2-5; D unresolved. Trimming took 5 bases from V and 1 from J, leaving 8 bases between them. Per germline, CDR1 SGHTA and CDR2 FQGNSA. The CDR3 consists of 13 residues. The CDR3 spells CASSPDPQETQYF. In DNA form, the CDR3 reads TGTGCCAGCAGCCCAGACCCCCAAGAGACCCAGTACTTC.

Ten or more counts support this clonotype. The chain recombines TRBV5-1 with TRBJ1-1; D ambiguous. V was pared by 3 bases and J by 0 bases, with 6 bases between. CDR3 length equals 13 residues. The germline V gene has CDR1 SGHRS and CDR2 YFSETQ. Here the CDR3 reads CASSSTLNTEAFF. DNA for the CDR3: TGCGCCAGCAGCTCCACACTGAACACTGAAGCTTTCTTT.